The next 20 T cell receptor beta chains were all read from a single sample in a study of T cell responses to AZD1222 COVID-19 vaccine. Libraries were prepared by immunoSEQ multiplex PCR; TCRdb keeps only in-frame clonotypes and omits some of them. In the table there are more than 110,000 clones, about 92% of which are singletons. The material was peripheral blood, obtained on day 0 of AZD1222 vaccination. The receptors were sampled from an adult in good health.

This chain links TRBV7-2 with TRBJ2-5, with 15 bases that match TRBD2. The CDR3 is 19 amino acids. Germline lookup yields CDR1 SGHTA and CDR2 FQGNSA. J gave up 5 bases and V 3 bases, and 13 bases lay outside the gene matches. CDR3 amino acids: CASSFSFSGTSGRWETQYF. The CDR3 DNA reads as TGTGCCAGCAGCTTCTCTTTTTCCGGGACTAGCGGGAGGTGGGAGACCCAGTACTTC.

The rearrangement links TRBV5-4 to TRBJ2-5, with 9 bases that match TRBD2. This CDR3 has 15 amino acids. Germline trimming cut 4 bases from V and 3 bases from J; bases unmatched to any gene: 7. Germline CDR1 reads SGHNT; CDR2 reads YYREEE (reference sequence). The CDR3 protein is CASSRPTSGEETQYF. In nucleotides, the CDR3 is TGTGCCAGCAGCCGACCGACTAGCGGAGAAGAGACCCAGTACTTC.

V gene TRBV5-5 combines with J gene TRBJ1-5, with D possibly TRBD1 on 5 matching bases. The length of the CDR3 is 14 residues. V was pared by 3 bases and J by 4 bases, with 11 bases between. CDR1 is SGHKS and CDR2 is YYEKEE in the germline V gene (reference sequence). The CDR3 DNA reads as TGTGCCAGCAGCTGGGGGAGGAAGAATCAGCCCCAGCATTTT. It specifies CASSWGRKNQPQHF.

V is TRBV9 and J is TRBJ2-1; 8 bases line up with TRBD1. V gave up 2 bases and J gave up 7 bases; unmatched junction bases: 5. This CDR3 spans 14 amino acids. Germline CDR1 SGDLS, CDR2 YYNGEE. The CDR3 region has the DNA TGTGCCAGCAGCGTCAACAGACAGGGGAATGAGCAGTTCTTC. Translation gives CASSVNRQGNEQFF.

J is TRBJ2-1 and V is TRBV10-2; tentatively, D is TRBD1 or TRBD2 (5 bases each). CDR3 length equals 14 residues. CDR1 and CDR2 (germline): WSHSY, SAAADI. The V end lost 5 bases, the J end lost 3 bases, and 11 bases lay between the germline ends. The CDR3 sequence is CASSTGTLYNEQFF. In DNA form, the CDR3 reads TGCGCCAGCAGTACCGGGACGCTCTACAATGAGCAGTTCTTC.

DNA of the CDR3: TGCGCCAGCAGCTCTAGGACTAGCGGGATAGGTGATGAGCAGTTCTTC. It translates to CASSSRTSGIGDEQFF. The J gene is TRBJ2-1, the V gene TRBV5-1, with 12 nucleotides matching TRBD2. This CDR3 is 16 amino acids long. V shed 3 bases and J 8 bases; nucleotides not matched to a gene: 9. The germline CDR1 and CDR2 sequences are SGHRS and YFSETQ.

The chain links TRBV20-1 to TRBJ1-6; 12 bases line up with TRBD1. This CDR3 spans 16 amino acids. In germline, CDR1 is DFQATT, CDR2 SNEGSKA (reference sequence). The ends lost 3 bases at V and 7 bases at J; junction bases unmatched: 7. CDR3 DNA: TGCAGTGCTAGTCTGGGGACAGGGGGCTGGAATTCACCCCTCCACTTT. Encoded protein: CSASLGTGGWNSPLHF.

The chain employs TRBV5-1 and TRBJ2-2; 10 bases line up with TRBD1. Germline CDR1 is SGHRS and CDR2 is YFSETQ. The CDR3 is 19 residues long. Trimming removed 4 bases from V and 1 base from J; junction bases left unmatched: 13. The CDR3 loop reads CASSPTQGTGVLNTGELFF. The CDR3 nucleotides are TGCGCCAGCAGCCCAACGCAAGGGACAGGGGTATTGAACACCGGGGAGCTGTTTTTT.

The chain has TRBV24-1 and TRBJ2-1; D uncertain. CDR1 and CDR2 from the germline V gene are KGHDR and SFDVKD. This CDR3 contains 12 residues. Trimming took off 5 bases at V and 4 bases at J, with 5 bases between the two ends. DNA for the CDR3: TGTGCCACCAGTGGCAGATACAATGAGCAGTTCTTC. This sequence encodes CATSGRYNEQFF.

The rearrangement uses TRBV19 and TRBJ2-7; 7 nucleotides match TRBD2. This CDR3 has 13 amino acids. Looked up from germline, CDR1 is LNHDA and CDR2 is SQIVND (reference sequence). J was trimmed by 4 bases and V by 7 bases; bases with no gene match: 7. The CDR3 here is CASTPGLGYEQYF. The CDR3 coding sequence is TGTGCCAGTACCCCCGGACTAGGGTACGAGCAGTACTTC.

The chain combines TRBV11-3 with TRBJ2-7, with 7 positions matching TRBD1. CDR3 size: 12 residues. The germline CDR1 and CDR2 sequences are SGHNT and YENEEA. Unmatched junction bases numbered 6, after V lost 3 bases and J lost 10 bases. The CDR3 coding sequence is TGTGCCAGCAGCTTGGCTCGGGACAGACAGTACTTC. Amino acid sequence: CASSLARDRQYF.

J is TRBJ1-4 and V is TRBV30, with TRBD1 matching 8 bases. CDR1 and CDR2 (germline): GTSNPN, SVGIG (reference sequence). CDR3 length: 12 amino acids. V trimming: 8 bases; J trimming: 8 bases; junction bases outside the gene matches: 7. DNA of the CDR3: TGTGCCCGTGGACAGGGCAGAGAAAAACTGTTTTTT. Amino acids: CARGQGREKLFF. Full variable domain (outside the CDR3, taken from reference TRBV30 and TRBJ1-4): SQTIHQWPATLVQPVGSPLSLECTVEGTSNPNLYWYRQAAGRGLQLLFYSVGIGQISSEVPQNLSASRPQDRQFILSSKKLLLSDSGFYLCARGQGREKLFFGSGTQLSVL.

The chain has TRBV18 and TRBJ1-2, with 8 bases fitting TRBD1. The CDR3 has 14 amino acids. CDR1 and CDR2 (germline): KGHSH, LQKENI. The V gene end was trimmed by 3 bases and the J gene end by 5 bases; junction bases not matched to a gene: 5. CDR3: CASSPVQGAYGYTF. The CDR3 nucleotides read TGTGCCAGCTCACCTGTGCAGGGGGCTTATGGCTACACCTTC.

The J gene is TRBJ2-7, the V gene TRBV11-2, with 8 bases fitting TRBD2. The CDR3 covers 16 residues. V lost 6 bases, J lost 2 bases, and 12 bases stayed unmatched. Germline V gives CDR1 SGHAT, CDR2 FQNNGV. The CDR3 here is CASSHNPGGGAYEQYF. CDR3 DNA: TGTGCCAGCAGTCATAACCCCGGGGGGGGCGCCTACGAGCAGTACTTC.

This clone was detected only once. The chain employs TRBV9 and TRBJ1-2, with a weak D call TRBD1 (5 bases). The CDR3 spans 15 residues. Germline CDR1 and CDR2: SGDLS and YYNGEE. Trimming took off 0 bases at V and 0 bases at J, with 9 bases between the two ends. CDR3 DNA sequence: TGTGCCAGCAGCGTAGGGGGGAGCCCTAACTATGGCTACACCTTC. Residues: CASSVGGSPNYGYTF.

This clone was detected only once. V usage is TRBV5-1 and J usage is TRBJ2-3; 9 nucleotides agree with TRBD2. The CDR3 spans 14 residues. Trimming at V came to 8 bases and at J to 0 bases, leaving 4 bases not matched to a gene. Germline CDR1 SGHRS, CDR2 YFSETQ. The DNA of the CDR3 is TGCGCCAGTGGACTAGCGACTAGCACAGATACGCAGTATTTT. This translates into CASGLATSTDTQYF.

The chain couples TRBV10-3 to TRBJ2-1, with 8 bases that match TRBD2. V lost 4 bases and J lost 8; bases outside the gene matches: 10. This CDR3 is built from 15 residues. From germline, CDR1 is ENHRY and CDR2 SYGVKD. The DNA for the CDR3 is TGTGCCATCAGTGCCGGAGCGGGAGTTGCGGATGAGCAGTTCTTC. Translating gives CAISAGAGVADEQFF.

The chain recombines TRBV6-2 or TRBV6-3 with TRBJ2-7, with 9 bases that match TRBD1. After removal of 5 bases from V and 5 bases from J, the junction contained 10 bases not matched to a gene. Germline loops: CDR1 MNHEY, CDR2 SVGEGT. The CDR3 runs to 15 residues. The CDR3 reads CASSLSGTGYHEQYF. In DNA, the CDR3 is TGTGCCAGCAGTCTTTCCGGGACAGGGTACCACGAGCAGTACTTC.

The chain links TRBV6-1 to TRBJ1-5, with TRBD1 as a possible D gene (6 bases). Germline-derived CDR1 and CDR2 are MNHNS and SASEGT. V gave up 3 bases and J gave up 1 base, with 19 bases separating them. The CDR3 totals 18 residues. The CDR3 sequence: CASSEARGPSASNQPQHF. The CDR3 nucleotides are TGTGCCAGCAGTGAGGCCAGGGGTCCATCAGCGAGCAATCAGCCCCAGCATTTT.

Written as DNA, the CDR3 is TGTGCCAGCAGCCCTTCGGGACAGATCTTTTCAAACACCATATATTTT. Amino acids: CASSPSGQIFSNTIYF. The J gene is TRBJ1-3, the V gene TRBV7-9; 7 nucleotides align to TRBD1. With V trimmed by 5 bases and J by 6 bases, 13 bases remained unmatched. Germline CDR1 SEHNR, CDR2 FQNEAQ (reference sequence). CDR3 length: 16 amino acids.